The 13 T cell receptor beta chains given below trace back to one sample, sequenced in a study of blood T cell repertoires in COVID-19. Sequencing used immunoSEQ multiplex PCR; TCRdb keeps in-frame clones, though not all of them. The repertoire holds about 220,000 clones, with around 90% as singletons. The specimen was PBMCs or T cells enriched from blood (not recorded which). The receptors shown here come from a woman between 25 and 40 years old with acute COVID-19.

This clone has only one observation. The chain recombines TRBV25-1 with TRBJ2-1; maybe TRBD1 (5 bases). This CDR3 spans 15 amino acids. V was shortened by 8 bases and J by 0 bases, with 14 bases between the two germline ends. Germline-derived CDR1 and CDR2 are MGHDK and SYGVNS. In DNA form, the CDR3 reads TGTGCCAGCTCCCAGGGCTTTAGCTCCTACAATGAGCAGTTCTTC. It yields the protein CASSQGFSSYNEQFF.

The table lists this clone with a few counts. This chain uses TRBV7-2 with TRBJ1-5, with 7 bases identical to TRBD1. V shed 1 base, J shed 7 bases, and the junction held 4 bases outside the gene matches. The CDR3 sequence is 14 residues long. Germline CDR1 reads SGHTA; CDR2 reads FQGNSA. Here the CDR3 reads CASSLGQGGQPQHF. The CDR3 DNA reads TGTGCCAGCAGCTTAGGACAGGGTGGACAGCCCCAGCATTTT.

This clone has only a few counts. This chain links TRBV19 with TRBJ1-5, with TRBD1 matching over 10 bases. CDR1 and CDR2 (germline): LNHDA, SQIVND (reference sequence). J was trimmed by 3 bases and V by 7 bases; bases with no gene match: 9. The CDR3 runs to 16 residues. CDR3 DNA sequence: TGTGCCAGTACCAGAAGGACAGGGGGTAACAATCAGCCCCAGCATTTT. Its protein is CASTRRTGGNNQPQHF.

The V and J genes are TRBV27 and TRBJ2-1; D may be TRBD1 (5 bases). Deletions cut 5 bases from V and 8 bases from J, with 16 bases between. Germline loops: CDR1 MNHEY, CDR2 SMNVEV (reference sequence). The CDR3 is 14 amino acids. In nucleotides, the CDR3 is TGTGCCAGCAGTCCTGGGGCATTTATTGATGAGCAGTTCTTC. Its protein is CASSPGAFIDEQFF.

The chain employs TRBV24-1 and TRBJ2-1, with a tentative D call TRBD1 (6 bases). V was shortened by 3 bases and J by 10 bases, with 12 bases between the two germline ends. The germline V gene has CDR1 KGHDR and CDR2 SFDVKD. This CDR3 is 13 amino acids long. DNA for the CDR3: TGTGCCACCAGTGATCCATGGGGGCAGGAGCAGTTCTTC. Its translation is CATSDPWGQEQFF.

This clone has only one observation. The chain links TRBV4-1 to TRBJ1-6; TRBD1 might be the D (5 bases). Between the trimmed V and J ends, which lost 0 bases and 8 bases, there was a span of 5 bases. The CDR3 is 13 residues long. CDR1 and CDR2 from the germline V gene are MGHRA and YSYEKL. CDR3 loop: CASSQEGDSPLHF. The CDR3 nucleotides are TGCGCCAGCAGCCAAGAAGGGGATTCACCCCTCCACTTT.

The V and J genes are TRBV10-3 and TRBJ1-1; no reliable D call. Germline-derived CDR1 and CDR2 are ENHRY and SYGVKD. This CDR3 is 16 amino acids long. V shed 6 bases and J shed 1 base, with 18 bases lying between them. In DNA, the CDR3 is TGTGCCATCAGGCCCGACGAGGGCCACAGGAACACTGAAGCTTTCTTT. Protein product: CAIRPDEGHRNTEAFF.

The chain joins TRBV18 to TRBJ1-1; a weak D match, TRBD1 (6 bases). Germline loops: CDR1 KGHSH, CDR2 LQKENI. This CDR3 is 15 amino acids long. V was clipped by 7 bases and J by 3 bases, with 18 bases between them. CDR3 amino acids: CASCTGSVGYTEAFF. The DNA for the CDR3 is TGTGCCAGCTGTACAGGGTCCGTTGGGTACACTGAAGCTTTCTTT.

The chain employs TRBV7-9 and TRBJ2-3, with D uncertain. Germline values: CDR1 SEHNR, CDR2 FQNEAQ (reference sequence). The CDR3 totals 12 residues. V lost 8 bases and J lost 5, with 11 bases in between. The CDR3 DNA sequence: TGTGCCAGCTCAAGCCAGCGAGATACGCAGTATTTT. Protein sequence: CASSSQRDTQYF.

The chain recombines TRBV11-2 with TRBJ1-4; D ambiguous. Trimming left V 2 bases short and J 4 bases short, with 14 bases between. There are 16 residues in the CDR3. Germline CDR1 SGHAT, CDR2 FQNNGV. CDR3: CASSLLRAGINEKLFF. CDR3 coding DNA: TGTGCCAGCAGCTTATTGAGGGCCGGAATTAATGAAAAACTGTTTTTT.

This clone showed up just a few times. The rearrangement links TRBV19 to TRBJ1-4; D remains unclear. From germline, CDR1 is LNHDA and CDR2 SQIVND (reference sequence). The V gene lost 7 bases and the J gene lost 10 bases, with 7 bases spanning the gap. This CDR3 is built from 10 residues. The CDR3 region is CASTRGKLFF. The CDR3 coding sequence is TGTGCCAGTACACGGGGAAAACTGTTTTTT.

The chain carries TRBV5-6 and TRBJ1-6, with TRBD1 matching 12 bases. The CDR3 runs to 14 residues. Germline values: CDR1 SGHDT, CDR2 YYEEEE. With 3 bases clipped from V and 9 bases from J, the junction kept 1 base outside the gene matches. The chain's CDR3 is CASSWDRGLSPLHF. The CDR3 nucleotides read TGTGCCAGCAGCTGGGACAGGGGGCTTTCACCCCTCCACTTT.

The V call is TRBV19, the J call TRBJ2-7, with 16 bases lining up with TRBD2. Unmatched junction bases numbered 10, after V lost 5 bases and J lost 6 bases. The germline V gene has CDR1 LNHDA and CDR2 SQIVND (reference sequence). The CDR3 runs 17 residues. Here the CDR3 DNA reads TGTGCCAGTAGTCCTGGGACTAGCGGGGGGGTATCAGCCGAGCAGTACTTC. It is translated as CASSPGTSGGVSAEQYF.